This T cell receptor beta chain was sequenced for a study of cytomegalovirus exposure and HLA in healthy donors. V was trimmed by 1 base and J by 2 bases, leaving 8 bases between them. The CDR3 contains 14 residues. Germline V gene sequence: CDR1 SGHTA, CDR2 FQGNSA. Worth noting for this clone: Other DNA sequences in the sample encode the same CDR3.

Clones were sequenced by immunoSEQ multiplex PCR, and TCRdb holds only the in-frame ones, with some missing. This sample has 250,000 or so clones; about 90% occur once, and the top ten carry about 12%. Sequenced: PBMCs. This receptor was taken from a man younger than 35 in good health and CMV-seropositive. This sequence joins TRBV7-2 and TRBJ2-5; TRBD2 might be the D (5 bases). The CDR3 DNA sequence: TGTGCCAGCAGCTTAGTTTCGGGACAAGAGACCCAGTACTTC. Translating it yields CASSLVSGQETQYF. Supplemented by reference TRBV7-2 and TRBJ2-5, the full variable domain reads GAGVSQSPSNKVTEKGKDVELRCDPISGHTALYWYRQSLGQGLEFLIYFQGNSAPDKSGLPSDRFSAERTGGSVSTLTIQRTQQEDSAVYLCASSLVSGQETQYFGPGTRLLVL.